These 15 T cell receptor beta chains came from one sample sequenced in a study of blood T cell repertoires in COVID-19. Libraries were prepared by immunoSEQ multiplex PCR; TCRdb keeps only in-frame clonotypes and omits some of them. The table includes roughly 200,000 clones, more than 75% detected once. The material sequenced was peripheral blood. These receptors were obtained from an older man with acute or convalescent COVID-19.

The chain employs TRBV2 and TRBJ2-7, with TRBD1 as a possible D gene (6 bases). The CDR3 sequence is 13 residues long. Per the germline V gene, CDR1 is SNHLY and CDR2 is FYNNEI. V lost 6 bases and J 4 bases, leaving 13 bases between the germline ends. The CDR3 loop is CASRTGTNYEQYF. CDR3 nucleotides: TGTGCCAGCAGGACCGGGACAAATTACGAGCAGTACTTC.

The chain carries TRBV7-8 and TRBJ2-7, with D tentatively TRBD2 (5 bases). CDR3 size: 15 residues. Germline V lookup: CDR1 SGHVS, CDR2 FQNEAQ. Trimming cost V 0 bases and J 0 bases, with 9 bases left between them. The CDR3 protein is CASSLAGENSYEQYF. DNA for the CDR3: TGTGCCAGCAGCTTAGCGGGAGAAAACTCCTACGAGCAGTACTTC.

The genes are TRBV9 and TRBJ2-2; no reliable D call. Trimming took off 0 bases at V and 5 bases at J, with 8 bases between the two ends. The CDR3 sequence is 14 residues long. Germline loops: CDR1 SGDLS, CDR2 YYNGEE. The CDR3 here is CASSVVSGTGELFF. CDR3 DNA sequence: TGTGCCAGCAGCGTAGTTTCCGGGACCGGGGAGCTGTTTTTT.

This chain joins TRBV6-5 and TRBJ1-2; a possible D gene is TRBD1 (5 bases). Germline V CDR1 and CDR2: MNHEY, SVGAGI. Trimming left V 4 bases short and J 10 bases short, with 16 bases between. This CDR3 has 13 residues. CDR3 region: CASSFPGLRDYTF. CDR3 sequence (DNA): TGTGCCAGCAGTTTCCCGGGACTAAGAGACTACACCTTC.

This chain joins TRBV19 and TRBJ1-5; possible D gene TRBD1, 6 bases. Trimming removed 6 bases from V and 1 base from J, with 10 bases in between. The CDR3 runs to 14 residues. Germline CDR1 LNHDA, CDR2 SQIVND (reference sequence). The CDR3 nucleotides read TGTGCCAGTAGCCAGGGGCAGAGCAATCAGCCCCAGCATTTT. Its protein product is CASSQGQSNQPQHF.

The chain uses TRBV5-1 and TRBJ1-5; 10 bases are a match to TRBD1. CDR3 length: 15 amino acids. The germline CDR1 and CDR2 sequences are SGHRS and YFSETQ. Trimming at V came to 4 bases and at J to 4 bases, leaving 5 bases not matched to a gene. The CDR3 DNA follows: TGCGCCAGCAGCCAGGGGACAGGGGAGAATCAGCCCCAGCATTTT. Translation: CASSQGTGENQPQHF.

This sequence joins TRBV6-2 or TRBV6-3 and TRBJ2-7, with D perhaps matching TRBD1 (5 bases). Looked up from germline, CDR1 is MNHEY and CDR2 is SVGEGT. CDR3 size: 14 residues. Deletions cut 6 bases from V and 7 bases from J, with 19 bases between. The CDR3 sequence is CASSHPQRSGEQYV. CDR3 sequence (DNA): TGTGCCAGCAGCCACCCCCAACGATCAGGGGAGCAGTACGTC.

V and J are TRBV5-1 and TRBJ2-3; D call uncertain. This CDR3 is 13 amino acids long. Trimming shortened V by 0 bases and J by 4 bases, and 6 bases separated the two germline ends. From germline, CDR1 is SGHRS and CDR2 YFSETQ. The CDR3 region has the DNA TGCGCCAGCAGCTTGGGTTTCGCAGATACGCAGTATTTT. This sequence encodes CASSLGFADTQYF.

This chain connects TRBV21-1 to TRBJ2-1; the table's D call TRBD2 went unverified against the DNA. TRBV21-1 is a pseudogene locus. This CDR3 is 13 amino acids long. The CDR3 DNA follows: TGTGCCAGCAGCTCGAGGTCCTACAATGAGCAGTTCTTC. Amino acid sequence: CASSSRSYNEQFF.

The chain combines TRBV4-3 with TRBJ2-3, with 9 nucleotides matching TRBD1. Germline V gives CDR1 LGHNA, CDR2 YSLEER. The CDR3 is made up of 14 amino acids. Trimming cost V 3 bases and J 3 bases; bases outside gene matches: 1. Here the CDR3 reads CASSQDRGTDTQYF. The CDR3 DNA reads as TGCGCCAGCAGCCAGGACAGGGGAACAGATACGCAGTATTTT.

The chain uses TRBV21-1 and TRBJ2-1; the table calls TRBD2, which could not be checked here. TRBV21-1 counts as a pseudogene. The CDR3 length is 17 residues. CDR3 in amino acids: CASSKGGLARPYNEQFF. In nucleotides, the CDR3 is TGTGCCAGCAGCAAAGGCGGACTAGCGAGACCATACAATGAGCAGTTCTTC.

The chain recombines TRBV6-6 with TRBJ1-5, with D perhaps TRBD1 (5 bases). Trimming took off 2 bases at V and 2 bases at J, with 7 bases between the two ends. The CDR3 loop spans 14 amino acids. Germline CDR1 MNHNY, CDR2 SVGAGI (reference sequence). The chain's CDR3 is CASSYGAGNQPQHF. In nucleotides, the CDR3 is TGTGCCAGCAGTTACGGGGCCGGCAATCAGCCCCAGCATTTT.

The chain links TRBV5-1 to TRBJ2-5; a possible D gene is TRBD1 (5 bases). Trimming shortened V by 0 bases and J by 2 bases, and 11 bases separated the two germline ends. The CDR3 loop spans 15 amino acids. Per the germline V gene, CDR1 is SGHRS and CDR2 is YFSETQ. The chain's CDR3 is CASSLGQFGQETQYF. The DNA for the CDR3 is TGCGCCAGCAGCTTGGGACAGTTTGGGCAAGAGACCCAGTACTTC.

The rearrangement uses TRBV6-1 and TRBJ2-3, with a weak D call TRBD2 (6 bases). CDR1 and CDR2 (germline): MNHNS, SASEGT. The CDR3 spans 14 residues. Trimming left V 5 bases short and J 6 bases short, with 15 bases between. CDR3 DNA sequence: TGTGCCAGCAGTTGGTTAGCGGTCGACGATACGCAGTATTTT. This sequence encodes CASSWLAVDDTQYF.

The chain is built from TRBV28 and TRBJ2-7; a weak D match, TRBD2 (6 bases). The CDR3 has 13 amino acids. Germline CDR1 is MDHEN and CDR2 is SYDVKM. V was pared by 4 bases and J by 7 bases, with 14 bases between. The CDR3 is CASSSGLVVEQYF. Written as DNA, the CDR3 is TGTGCCAGCAGTTCGGGACTCGTAGTGGAGCAGTACTTC.